The subject of this entry is one T cell receptor beta chain. Its antigen is as yet unknown. The CDR3 covers 15 residues. Deletions cut 1 base from V and 1 base from J, with 10 bases between. Germline V gene lookup returns CDR1 SGHNT and CDR2 YENEEA. Clones were read by immunoSEQ multiplex PCR, and TCRdb kept only the in-frame ones, dropping some. The sample holds 75,000 to 95,000 clones, 75% to 95% seen once. The sample comes from a study of graft-versus-host responses after intestinal transplantation. Whole-study results and caveats: Early after transplant, HvG clones declined as circulating GvH clones peaked. In recipient marrow, GvH clones were found, and some appeared first in ileum or blood.

The sample was unstimulated CD4+ T cells sorted from spleen or lymph node cells, taken before transplant. The V gene is TRBV11-3, the J gene TRBJ2-5, with D possibly being TRBD1 (5 bases). This TCR was sampled from a human donor who was the organ donor for an intestinal transplant. CDR3 in amino acids: CASSLGHRGQETQYF. Written as DNA, the CDR3 is TGTGCCAGCAGCTTAGGTCATAGGGGCCAAGAGACCCAGTACTTC.